One sample yielded the 21 T cell receptor beta chains listed below, sequenced in a study of T cell changes during pregnancy in multiple sclerosis (dated by TCRdb to 2018 to 2020). The library was generated by the immunoSEQ multiplex PCR assay. Drawn from immuneACCESS, this table holds only the in-frame rearrangements with V and J called that TCRdb kept. Clones are partly lost; checked studies trace under half to an unresolved V gene and leave the rest unexplained. This sample lists some 57,000 clones; about 89% were detected once. In total, the top ten clones hold around 0.8% of the sample. Material: CD4+ T cells from peripheral blood mononuclear cells, obtained in the first trimester of pregnancy. Source of these receptors: a female donor with multiple sclerosis, enrolled in a pregnancy study.

The chain recombines TRBV7-2 with TRBJ1-4; D is possibly TRBD1 (5 bases). Germline-derived CDR1 and CDR2 are SGHTA and FQGNSA. The CDR3 extends over 13 amino acids. V was shortened by 4 bases and J by 8 bases, with 11 bases between the two germline ends. The CDR3 DNA is TGTGCCAGCAGCTACCGGGAGGGGGAAAAACTGTTTTTT. Protein: CASSYREGEKLFF.

The chain's CDR3 is CASSLGHFNYEQYF. The DNA for the CDR3 is TGTGCCAGCAGCTTAGGACATTTCAACTACGAGCAGTACTTC. The chain links TRBV11-2 to TRBJ2-7; D gene uncertain. The length of the CDR3 is 14 residues. Germline V CDR1 and CDR2: SGHAT, FQNNGV. With 1 base removed from V and 3 bases from J, the gap between germline ends came to 10 bases. Full variable domain (rest looked up from reference TRBV11-2 and TRBJ2-7): EAGVAQSPRYKIIEKRQSVAFWCNPISGHATLYWYQQILGQGPKLLIQFQNNGVVDDSQLPKDRFSAERLKGVDSTLKIQPAKLEDSAVYLCASSLGHFNYEQYFGPGTRLTVT.

The V gene is TRBV7-9, the J gene TRBJ1-2; no clear D. Trimming left V 2 bases short and J 2 bases short, with 15 bases between. Germline V gives CDR1 SEHNR, CDR2 FQNEAQ (reference sequence). The CDR3 totals 16 residues. The CDR3 bases are TGTGCCAGCAGCTTAACGGCCTCCTGGGCCAACTATGGCTACACCTTC. Its translation is CASSLTASWANYGYTF.

The V gene is TRBV5-1, the J gene TRBJ2-1; D might be TRBD1 (6 bases). V was shortened by 0 bases and J by 6 bases, with 10 bases between the two germline ends. CDR1 is SGHRS and CDR2 is YFSETQ in the germline V gene. The CDR3 covers 14 residues. CDR3 sequence reads: CASSLDQGINEQFF. Written as DNA, the CDR3 is TGCGCCAGCAGCTTGGATCAGGGGATCAATGAGCAGTTCTTC.

The chain recombines TRBV5-1 with TRBJ1-1, with TRBD1 matching over 7 bases. Trimming at V came to 0 bases and at J to 5 bases, leaving 10 bases not matched to a gene. The CDR3 runs 16 residues. The germline V gene has CDR1 SGHRS and CDR2 YFSETQ. This CDR3 reads CASSLELGRGKTEAFF. The CDR3 DNA reads TGCGCCAGCAGCTTGGAGTTGGGCAGGGGGAAGACTGAAGCTTTCTTT.

V is TRBV11-2 and J is TRBJ2-2, with D possibly matching TRBD2 (6 bases). The CDR3 extends over 14 amino acids. CDR1 is SGHAT and CDR2 is FQNNGV in the germline V gene. Trimming left V 6 bases short and J 0 bases short, with 8 bases between. The CDR3: CASRGLTNTGELFF. The DNA for the CDR3 is TGTGCCAGCAGGGGACTTACGAACACCGGGGAGCTGTTTTTT.

This chain uses TRBV13 with TRBJ2-1, with 8 bases matching TRBD1. Trimming cost V 5 bases and J 13 bases; bases outside gene matches: 4. CDR3 length: 11 residues. Per the germline V gene, CDR1 is PRHDT and CDR2 is FYEKMQ (reference sequence). The CDR3: CASSRGQVQFF. The CDR3 coding sequence is TGTGCCAGCAGCCGGGGACAGGTCCAGTTCTTC.

In its sample, this clone was seen once. The chain links TRBV2 to TRBJ1-2; the D is unclear. Germline V lookup: CDR1 SNHLY, CDR2 FYNNEI. This CDR3 spans 11 amino acids. V was clipped by 1 base and J by 8 bases, with 5 bases between them. CDR3 region: CASSEGAGYTF. For the CDR3, the DNA is TGTGCCAGCAGTGAAGGGGCCGGCTACACCTTC.

The chain has TRBV30 and TRBJ1-6; 7 bases are a match to TRBD1. The CDR3 consists of 12 residues. The trim removed 7 bases at V and 12 bases at J, leaving 9 bases unmatched. Germline V gives CDR1 GTSNPN, CDR2 SVGIG (reference sequence). CDR3 residues: CALRTGLLPLHF. The CDR3 coding sequence is TGTGCCTTACGGACAGGCTTGCTACCCCTCCACTTT.

For the CDR3, the DNA is TGTGCCAGCTCACCAGGACAGGGAGAGACCCAGTACTTC. Protein sequence: CASSPGQGETQYF. The J gene is TRBJ2-5, the V gene TRBV18; 8 bases fit TRBD1. The germline V gene has CDR1 KGHSH and CDR2 LQKENI. Trimming cost V 2 bases and J 4 bases; bases outside gene matches: 0. CDR3 size: 13 residues.

This clone was recorded a few times. The chain couples TRBV30 to TRBJ1-1; 7 bases align to TRBD1. The V gene's germline CDR1 is GTSNPN and CDR2 SVGIG (reference sequence). V lost 5 bases to trimming and J lost 5 bases; unmatched junction nucleotides: 8. This CDR3 is 13 amino acids long. The CDR3 DNA sequence: TGTGCCTGGTCTCAGGGCAGGGGGACTGAAGCTTTCTTT. Its translation: CAWSQGRGTEAFF. Full variable domain (missing parts from reference TRBV30 and TRBJ1-1): SQTIHQWPATLVQPVGSPLSLECTVEGTSNPNLYWYRQAAGRGLQLLFYSVGIGQISSEVPQNLSASRPQDRQFILSSKKLLLSDSGFYLCAWSQGRGTEAFFGQGTRLTVV.

J is TRBJ1-1 and V is TRBV5-4, with 7 bases fitting TRBD1. Trimming removed 4 bases from V and 4 bases from J; junction bases left unmatched: 7. This CDR3 spans 14 amino acids. CDR1 SGHNT and CDR2 YYREEE come from the germline V gene (reference sequence). Here the CDR3 reads CASSLQQGSTEAFF. The CDR3 DNA is TGTGCCAGCAGCCTCCAACAGGGGTCCACTGAAGCTTTCTTT.

This chain connects TRBV5-4 to TRBJ2-1; D unclear. Trimming removed 0 bases at V and 8 bases at J, with 15 bases between. CDR1 and CDR2 (germline): SGHNT, YYREEE (reference sequence). The CDR3 sequence is 15 residues long. The CDR3 nucleotides read TGTGCCAGCAGCTTGGGGAGTACTGGGTCGGATGAGCAGTTCTTC. It is translated as CASSLGSTGSDEQFF. Variable domain in full (rest from reference TRBV5-4 and TRBJ2-1): ETGVTQSPTHLIKTRGQQVTLRCSSQSGHNTVSWYQQALGQGPQFIFQYYREEENGRGNFPPRFSGLQFPNYSSELNVNALELDDSALYLCASSLGSTGSDEQFFGPGTRLTVL.

This clone came up once. The chain uses TRBV9 and TRBJ1-1; 7 bases are a match to TRBD1. The CDR3 covers 13 residues. The ends lost 4 bases at V and 11 bases at J; junction bases unmatched: 11. Germline V gene sequence: CDR1 SGDLS, CDR2 YYNGEE. The CDR3 protein is CASSQGGPGWAFF. Here the CDR3 DNA reads TGTGCCAGCAGCCAGGGGGGTCCCGGGTGGGCTTTCTTT.

V usage is TRBV5-4 and J usage is TRBJ1-2; 7 nucleotides align to TRBD1. CDR3 length: 15 amino acids. Germline values: CDR1 SGHNT, CDR2 YYREEE (reference sequence). The V and J ends lost 4 bases and 4 bases, in that order; junction bases with no gene match: 10. The CDR3 loop is CASSVGDSYAYGYTF. CDR3 coding DNA: TGTGCCAGCAGCGTGGGGGACAGCTATGCCTATGGCTACACCTTC. Variable domain in full (rest from reference TRBV5-4 and TRBJ1-2): ETGVTQSPTHLIKTRGQQVTLRCSSQSGHNTVSWYQQALGQGPQFIFQYYREEENGRGNFPPRFSGLQFPNYSSELNVNALELDDSALYLCASSVGDSYAYGYTFGSGTRLTVV.

This chain joins TRBV7-2 and TRBJ1-2; perhaps TRBD1 as D (6 bases). V dropped 1 base and J dropped 8 bases, with 20 bases sitting between them. The germline V gene encodes CDR1 SGHTA and CDR2 FQGNSA. The CDR3 runs 16 residues. CDR3 protein: CASSLEIVAGGWGYTF. In DNA form, the CDR3 reads TGTGCCAGCAGCTTAGAGATTGTGGCGGGGGGCTGGGGCTACACCTTC.

The chain couples TRBV7-8 to TRBJ2-7; TRBD2 agrees at 7 bases. Germline loops: CDR1 SGHVS, CDR2 FQNEAQ. CDR3 length: 14 amino acids. The V and J ends lost 2 bases and 6 bases, in that order; junction bases with no gene match: 7. The CDR3: CASSLSGVVGEQYF. The CDR3 DNA reads as TGTGCCAGCAGCTTAAGCGGGGTTGTAGGCGAGCAGTACTTC.

This rearrangement joins TRBV7-3 to TRBJ2-5, with a possible D match to TRBD2 (5 bases). Trimming removed 5 bases at V and 7 bases at J, with 20 bases between. The CDR3 is 15 residues long. From germline, CDR1 is SGHTA and CDR2 FQGTGA. The CDR3 protein is CASSVGGGREATQYF. CDR3 in DNA: TGTGCCAGCAGCGTAGGAGGCGGGCGCGAGGCGACCCAGTACTTC.

This chain uses TRBV7-2 with TRBJ1-5; D might be TRBD1 (6 bases). This CDR3 comprises 15 residues. The V gene's germline CDR1 is SGHTA and CDR2 FQGNSA. With 1 base removed from V and 1 base from J, the gap between germline ends came to 8 bases. The CDR3 spells CASSLVGQSNQPQHF. CDR3 coding DNA: TGTGCCAGCAGCTTAGTAGGACAGAGCAATCAGCCCCAGCATTTT. Full variable domain (rest looked up from reference TRBV7-2 and TRBJ1-5): GAGVSQSPSNKVTEKGKDVELRCDPISGHTALYWYRQSLGQGLEFLIYFQGNSAPDKSGLPSDRFSAERTGGSVSTLTIQRTQQEDSAVYLCASSLVGQSNQPQHFGDGTRLSIL.

The table lists this clone with a few counts. This sequence joins TRBV20-1 and TRBJ2-5; no reliable D call. Germline-derived CDR1 and CDR2 are DFQATT and SNEGSKA (reference sequence). The CDR3 runs 11 residues. The V end lost 0 bases, the J end lost 4 bases, and 3 bases lay between the germline ends. CDR3 region: CSARDLETQYF. In DNA, the CDR3 is TGCAGTGCTAGAGATCTAGAGACCCAGTACTTC.

This clone was seen only once. This chain links TRBV10-2 with TRBJ2-5; possible D gene TRBD1, 5 bases. The CDR3 is 13 amino acids. V lost 0 bases and J 4 bases, leaving 6 bases between the germline ends. The germline CDR1 and CDR2 sequences are WSHSY and SAAADI. The DNA of the CDR3 is TGCGCCAGCAGTGAGTCGGGGCTAGAGACCCAGTACTTC. It yields the protein CASSESGLETQYF.